The clone carrying this T cell receptor beta chain was recorded many times. The antigen remains unidentified. The V gene end was trimmed by 4 bases and the J gene end by 1 base; junction bases not matched to a gene: 2. Germline loops: CDR1 SGHRS, CDR2 YFSETQ. The CDR3 covers 14 residues. These data originate in a study of response to subunit inactivated influenza vaccine. General study results and limits: That few new T cells are recruited by each seasonal influenza vaccination was the authors' suggestion.

TCRdb redid the calling of the RT-PCR reads with MiXCR, one entry per CDR3 protein. The data hold 710,000 or so distinct CDR3 sequences, with around 16% observed a single time. The receptor's source is a man aged 50 to 60 who received an inactivated influenza vaccine. Sequencing used PBMCs from blood, obtained 11 to 12 days after vaccination. The J gene is TRBJ2-3, the V gene TRBV5-1, with 8 nucleotides matching TRBD2. The CDR3 sequence: CASSRSGGTDTQYF. Here the CDR3 DNA reads TGCGCCAGCAGCCGTAGCGGGGGCACAGATACGCAGTATTTT. Full variable domain (outside the CDR3, taken from reference TRBV5-1 and TRBJ2-3): KAGVTQTPRYLIKTRGQQVTLSCSPISGHRSVSWYQQTPGQGLQFLFEYFSETQRNKGNFPGRFSGRQFSNSRSEMNVSTLELGDSALYLCASSRSGGTDTQYFGPGTRLTVL.